This is a list of T cell receptor beta chains from one sample in a study of early T cells in non-severe SARS-CoV-2 infection. TCRdb redid the calling of the 5' RACE reads with MiXCR, one entry per CDR3 protein. The top ten hold around 4.3% of the sample, which has fewer than 80,000 distinct CDR3 sequences, 9% to 15% seen once. The specimen sequenced was whole blood. The source of these receptors is an adult who was a healthcare worker with PCR-confirmed SARS-CoV-2 infection or an uninfected control (not recorded which). Each CDR3 is given with its conserved first and last residue. D genes are given only for firm matches. Only part of the rows carry a size: once, few, many, or a class if the clone is expanded.

CDR3nt,CDR3aa,j_gene,v_gene,d_gene,abundance
TGCGCCAGCAGCCTTGAAATTAGCAATCAGCCCCAGCATTTT,CASSLEISNQPQHF,TRBJ1-5,TRBV4-1,.,few
TGCAGTGCTAGAGAGGGGACCGATACGCAGTATTTT,CSAREGTDTQYF,TRBJ2-3,TRBV20-1,.,few
TGTGCCGCCTCCGCGGGGGTTTTCGAGGGCAATCAGCCCCAGCATTTT,CAASAGVFEGNQPQHF,TRBJ1-5,TRBV21-1,.,.
TGTGCCAGCAGTAACCAGCGGGGGTACGAGCAGTACTTC,CASSNQRGYEQYF,TRBJ2-7,TRBV12-3/TRBV12-4,TRBD2,few
TGCAGCGTGACTGACAGGGTCTATGGCTACACCTTC,CSVTDRVYGYTF,TRBJ1-2,TRBV29-1,TRBD1,few
TGTGCCAGCAGCGCAAGCCGGGACACCGTTCTGGGCACTGAAGCTTTCTTT,CASSASRDTVLGTEAFF,TRBJ1-1,TRBV7-9,.,few
TGTGCCCTCCCCGGCTTCGGGTTGACCTACAATGAGCAGTTCTTC,CALPGFGLTYNEQFF,TRBJ2-1,TRBV7-9,.,many
TGCAGTGCCGAACTAGCGGTCTACAATGAGCAGTTCTTC,CSAELAVYNEQFF,TRBJ2-1,TRBV20-1,TRBD2,few
TGTGCCAGCAGTTCGACAGTAGCGAACACTGAAGCTTTCTTT,CASSSTVANTEAFF,TRBJ1-1,TRBV27,.,.
TGTGCCTGGAGTTCCCAACTGCGCGATGAGCAGTTCTTC,CAWSSQLRDEQFF,TRBJ2-1,TRBV30,.,few
TGTGCCAGCAGTTTAGATGGACTAGGGGGCGAGCAGTACTTC,CASSLDGLGGEQYF,TRBJ2-7,TRBV12-3/TRBV12-4,.,.
TGTGCCAGCAGCGGGACTAGCGGGAGTTCGATCGCCCAAGAGACCCAGTACTTC,CASSGTSGSSIAQETQYF,TRBJ2-5,TRBV7-9,TRBD2,.
TGTGCCAGCAGTGCGAACAGCGGATACTATGGCTACACCTTC,CASSANSGYYGYTF,TRBJ1-2,TRBV27,.,.
TGCGCCAGCAGCCGGAATCGTCTTAACCAAGAGACCCAGTACTTC,CASSRNRLNQETQYF,TRBJ2-5,TRBV4-1,.,.
TGTGCCACCAGTGATACGGAAGATACGCAGTATTTT,CATSDTEDTQYF,TRBJ2-3,TRBV24-1,.,many
TGTGCCAGCAGCTTAGCTAGCGTCCCGGGGGAGCAGTACTTC,CASSLASVPGEQYF,TRBJ2-7,TRBV11-2,.,.
TGTGCCAGCAGTTTTAAGCGAGGACAGGGGTTTGTGGGGCCTTACTTC,CASSFKRGQGFVGPYF,TRBJ2-7,TRBV28,TRBD1,.
TGCAGCACTGACAGGGGGCGAGATACGCAGTATTTT,CSTDRGRDTQYF,TRBJ2-3,TRBV29-1,TRBD1,few
TGTGCCAGCAGCTTAGAGCGAGCGGGAGTAAGGGAGCAGTTCTTC,CASSLERAGVREQFF,TRBJ2-1,TRBV7-6,TRBD2,many
TGTGCCATCAGACCTGCTAGCGGGACCTCCTACGAGCAGTACTTC,CAIRPASGTSYEQYF,TRBJ2-7,TRBV10-3,TRBD2,many
TGTGCCAGCAGCTTAGGCAGCCCAGGCCCACCCCTCCACTTT,CASSLGSPGPPLHF,TRBJ1-6,TRBV7-2,.,many
TGCAGTGCTCCGGGTTTTGGTGGCTACACCTTC,CSAPGFGGYTF,TRBJ1-2,TRBV20-1,.,few
TGTGCCCACCAGAGGGCAGGGGGCTTCTACGAGCAGTACTTC,CAHQRAGGFYEQYF,TRBJ2-7,TRBV28,TRBD1,few
TGTGCCAGCAGTTACAGCAGCACTGAAGCTTTCTTT,CASSYSSTEAFF,TRBJ1-1,TRBV6-6,.,.
TGCAGCGTTGTGGAGCAGGGCCGGTACGAGCAGTACTTC,CSVVEQGRYEQYF,TRBJ2-7,TRBV29-1,.,many
TGCAGTGCTCGGGCCTCAACAGGGGCCAGGAGCAATCAGCCCCAGCATTTT,CSARASTGARSNQPQHF,TRBJ1-5,TRBV20-1,TRBD1,many
TGCAGCGTACAGGGGACAGGAGAGACCCAGTACTTC,CSVQGTGETQYF,TRBJ2-5,TRBV29-1,TRBD1,many
TGCAGTGGCGAAGGACAGCCAAACACTGAAGCTTTCTTT,CSGEGQPNTEAFF,TRBJ1-1,TRBV20-1,.,few
TGTGCCAGCAGCGGCACCTGGCCGGCGGGAGTCTCCTACAATGAGCAGTTCTTC,CASSGTWPAGVSYNEQFF,TRBJ2-1,TRBV9,TRBD2,once
TGTGCCAGCAGCTTACAGTCCAGTCTGCAGTTCTTC,CASSLQSSLQFF,TRBJ2-1,TRBV7-9,.,few
TGCGCCAGCAGCTTGGTAGGCCAGGCAGGGGAGACCCAGTACTTC,CASSLVGQAGETQYF,TRBJ2-5,TRBV5-1,.,many
TGTGCCAGCAGCCAAAGGACAGGGGGAAACACCATATATTTT,CASSQRTGGNTIYF,TRBJ1-3,TRBV7-6,TRBD1,.